This entry is about one T cell receptor (beta chain). This specimen comes from a study of blood T cell repertoires in COVID-19. Across the whole study: Specimens from acute and convalescent COVID-19 originated in the United States, Italy and Spain. PBMCs, B-cell-depleted T cells, or T cells were the source of the cDNA or gDNA that made up the material.

In the original workflow: Reference gene primer amplification gave estimated nucleated cell counts. Data came from immunoSEQ multiplex PCR; TCRdb stores just in-frame clones and leaves some out. The DNA gave D and trimming, while V, J and clone size come from that table. In the table there are approximately 45,000 clones, 87% of which are singletons. Germline V gene lookup returns CDR1 MNHEY and CDR2 SMNVEV (reference sequence). The CDR3 consists of 17 residues. The V segment lost 2 bases and the J segment 7 bases; nucleotides outside the gene matches: 9. Sequencing used peripheral blood. The rearrangement uses TRBV27 and TRBJ1-6; 9 bases line up with TRBD1. The receptor's source is a human donor in a cohort sampled during active COVID-19. CDR3 sequence: CASSLMTGTGHNSPLHF. In DNA form, the CDR3 reads TGTGCCAGCAGTTTAATGACCGGGACAGGGCACAATTCACCCCTCCACTTT.